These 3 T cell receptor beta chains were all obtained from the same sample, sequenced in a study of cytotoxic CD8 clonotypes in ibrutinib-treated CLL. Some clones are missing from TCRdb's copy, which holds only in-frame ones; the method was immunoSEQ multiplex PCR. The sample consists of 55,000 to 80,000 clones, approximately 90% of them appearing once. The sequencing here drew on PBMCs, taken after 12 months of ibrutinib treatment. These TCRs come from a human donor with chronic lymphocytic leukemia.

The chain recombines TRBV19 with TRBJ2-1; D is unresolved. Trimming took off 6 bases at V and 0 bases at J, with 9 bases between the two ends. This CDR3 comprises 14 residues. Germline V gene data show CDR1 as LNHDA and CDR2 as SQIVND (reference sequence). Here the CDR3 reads CASSVYSSYNEQFF. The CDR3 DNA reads TGTGCCAGTAGCGTTTATAGCTCCTACAATGAGCAGTTCTTC.

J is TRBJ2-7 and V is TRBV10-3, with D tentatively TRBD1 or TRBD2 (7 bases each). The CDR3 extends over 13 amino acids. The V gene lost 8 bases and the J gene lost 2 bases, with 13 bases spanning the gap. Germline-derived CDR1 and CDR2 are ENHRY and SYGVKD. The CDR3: CAIQGGQAYEQYF. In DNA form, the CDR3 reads TGTGCCATCCAGGGGGGGCAAGCCTACGAGCAGTACTTC.

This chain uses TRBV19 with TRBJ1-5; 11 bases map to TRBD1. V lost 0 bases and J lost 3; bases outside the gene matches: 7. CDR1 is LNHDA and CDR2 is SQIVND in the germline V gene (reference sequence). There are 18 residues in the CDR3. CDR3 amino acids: CASSIERDRGAYNQPQHF. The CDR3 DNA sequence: TGTGCCAGTAGTATAGAAAGGGACAGGGGGGCCTACAATCAGCCCCAGCATTTT.